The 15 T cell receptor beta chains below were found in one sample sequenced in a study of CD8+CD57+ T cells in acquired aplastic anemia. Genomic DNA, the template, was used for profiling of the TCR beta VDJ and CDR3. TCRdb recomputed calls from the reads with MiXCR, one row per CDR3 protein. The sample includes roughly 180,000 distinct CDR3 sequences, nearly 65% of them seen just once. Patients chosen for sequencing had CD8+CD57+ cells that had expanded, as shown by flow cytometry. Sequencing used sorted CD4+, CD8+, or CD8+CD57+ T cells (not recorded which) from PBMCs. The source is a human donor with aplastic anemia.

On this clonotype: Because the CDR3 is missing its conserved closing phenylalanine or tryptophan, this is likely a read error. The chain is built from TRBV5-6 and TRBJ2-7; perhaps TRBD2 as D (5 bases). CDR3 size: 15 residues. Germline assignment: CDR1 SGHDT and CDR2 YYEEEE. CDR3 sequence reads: CASSLAGVFNYEQYL. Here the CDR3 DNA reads TGCGCCAGCAGCTTGGCCGGGGTGTTTAACTACGAGCAGTACCTC.

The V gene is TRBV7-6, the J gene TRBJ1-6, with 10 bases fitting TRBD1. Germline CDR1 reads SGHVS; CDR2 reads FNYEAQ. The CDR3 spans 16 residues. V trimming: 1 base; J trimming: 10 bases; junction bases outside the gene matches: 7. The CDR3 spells CASSLGWTGGGSPLHF. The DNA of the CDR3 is TGTGCCAGCAGCTTAGGTTGGACAGGGGGAGGATCACCCCTCCACTTT.

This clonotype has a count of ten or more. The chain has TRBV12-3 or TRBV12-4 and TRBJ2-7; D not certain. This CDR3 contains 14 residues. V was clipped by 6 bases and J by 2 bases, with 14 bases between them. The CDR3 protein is CASSLQGYPYEQYF. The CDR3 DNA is TGTGCCAGCAGCTTACAAGGCTATCCCTACGAGCAGTACTTC.

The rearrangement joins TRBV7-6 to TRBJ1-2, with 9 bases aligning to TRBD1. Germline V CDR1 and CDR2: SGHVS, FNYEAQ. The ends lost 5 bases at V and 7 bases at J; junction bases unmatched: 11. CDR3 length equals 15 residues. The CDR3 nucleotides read TGTGCCAGCAGCCCCGAGGAGACAGGGGGGGGTGGCTACACCTTC. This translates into CASSPEETGGGGYTF.

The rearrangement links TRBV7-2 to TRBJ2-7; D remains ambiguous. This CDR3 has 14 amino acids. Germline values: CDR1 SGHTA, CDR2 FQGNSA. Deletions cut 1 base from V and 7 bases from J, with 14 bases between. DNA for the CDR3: TGTGCCAGCAGCTTAGATGGTTCTGTGGCAGAGCAGTACTTC. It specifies CASSLDGSVAEQYF.

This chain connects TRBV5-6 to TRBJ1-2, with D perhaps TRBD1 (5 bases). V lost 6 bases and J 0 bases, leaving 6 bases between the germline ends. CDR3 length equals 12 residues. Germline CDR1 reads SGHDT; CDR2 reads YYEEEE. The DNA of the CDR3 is TGTGCCAGCAAGACAGCTAACTATGGCTACACCTTC. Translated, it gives CASKTANYGYTF.

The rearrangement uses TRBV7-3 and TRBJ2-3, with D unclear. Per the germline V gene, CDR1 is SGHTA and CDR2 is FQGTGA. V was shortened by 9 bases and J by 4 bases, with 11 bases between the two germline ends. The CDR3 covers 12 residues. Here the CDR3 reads CASSIFADTQYF. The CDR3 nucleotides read TGTGCCAGTAGTATCTTCGCAGATACGCAGTATTTT. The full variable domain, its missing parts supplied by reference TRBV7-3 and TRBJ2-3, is GAGVSQTPSNKVTEKGKYVELRCDPISGHTALYWYRQSLGQGPEFLIYFQGTGAADDSGLPNDRFFAVRPEGSVSTLKIQRTERGDSAVYLCASSIFADTQYFGPGTRLTVL.

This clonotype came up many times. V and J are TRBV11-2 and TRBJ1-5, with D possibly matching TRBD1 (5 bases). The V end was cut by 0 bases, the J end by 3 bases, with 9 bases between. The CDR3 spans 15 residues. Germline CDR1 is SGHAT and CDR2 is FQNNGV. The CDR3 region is CASSLDVGPNQPQHF. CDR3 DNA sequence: TGTGCCAGCAGCTTAGATGTGGGGCCCAATCAGCCCCAGCATTTT. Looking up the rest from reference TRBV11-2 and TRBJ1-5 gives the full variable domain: EAGVAQSPRYKIIEKRQSVAFWCNPISGHATLYWYQQILGQGPKLLIQFQNNGVVDDSQLPKDRFSAERLKGVDSTLKIQPAKLEDSAVYLCASSLDVGPNQPQHFGDGTRLSIL.

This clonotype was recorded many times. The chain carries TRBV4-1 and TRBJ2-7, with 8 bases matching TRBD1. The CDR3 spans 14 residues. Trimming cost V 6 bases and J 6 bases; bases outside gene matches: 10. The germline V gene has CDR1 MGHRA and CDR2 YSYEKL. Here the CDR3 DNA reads TGCGCCAGCAGTTCGGACAGGGAATTAACCGAGCAGTACTTC. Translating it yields CASSSDRELTEQYF.

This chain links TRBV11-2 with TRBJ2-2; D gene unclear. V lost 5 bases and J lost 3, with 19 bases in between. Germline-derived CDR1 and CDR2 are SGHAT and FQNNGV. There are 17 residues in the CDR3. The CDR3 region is CASSLWAADAYTGELFF. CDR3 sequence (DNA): TGTGCCAGCAGCCTATGGGCCGCGGACGCTTACACCGGGGAGCTGTTTTTT. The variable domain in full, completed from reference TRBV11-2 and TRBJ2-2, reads EAGVAQSPRYKIIEKRQSVAFWCNPISGHATLYWYQQILGQGPKLLIQFQNNGVVDDSQLPKDRFSAERLKGVDSTLKIQPAKLEDSAVYLCASSLWAADAYTGELFFGEGSRLTVL.

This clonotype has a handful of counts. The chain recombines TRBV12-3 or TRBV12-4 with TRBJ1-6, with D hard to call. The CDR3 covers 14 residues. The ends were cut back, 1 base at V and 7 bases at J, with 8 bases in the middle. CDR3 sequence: CASSLEAENSPLHF. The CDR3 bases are TGTGCCAGCAGTTTAGAGGCGGAGAATTCACCCCTCCACTTT.

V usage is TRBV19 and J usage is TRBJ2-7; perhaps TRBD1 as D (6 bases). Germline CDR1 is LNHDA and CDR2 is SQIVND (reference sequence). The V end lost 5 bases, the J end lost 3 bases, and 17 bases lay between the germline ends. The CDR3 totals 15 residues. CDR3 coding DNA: TGTGCCAGTAGTCCCTCGGCAGGGGACGGCTACGAGCAGTACTTC. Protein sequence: CASSPSAGDGYEQYF. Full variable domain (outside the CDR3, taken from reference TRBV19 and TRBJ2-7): DGGITQSPKYLFRKEGQNVTLSCEQNLNHDAMYWYRQDPGQGLRLIYYSQIVNDFQKGDIAEGYSVSREKKESFPLTVTSAQKNPTAFYLCASSPSAGDGYEQYFGPGTRLTVT.

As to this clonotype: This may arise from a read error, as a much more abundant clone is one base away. The chain's CDR3 is CASSYEPQGEQYF. CDR3 nucleotide sequence: TGTGCCAGCAGTTACGAGCCCCAGGGCGAGCAGTACTTC. This chain links TRBV5-1 with TRBJ2-7; D perhaps matches TRBD1 (5 bases). Germline V gene data show CDR1 as SGHRS and CDR2 as YFSETQ. The CDR3 contains 13 residues.

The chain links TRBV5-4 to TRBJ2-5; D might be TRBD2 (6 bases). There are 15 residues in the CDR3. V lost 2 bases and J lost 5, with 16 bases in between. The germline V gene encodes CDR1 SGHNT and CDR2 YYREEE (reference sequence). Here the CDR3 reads CASSLRPFGGETQYF. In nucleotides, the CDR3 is TGTGCCAGCAGCTTACGGCCGTTTGGGGGGGAGACCCAGTACTTC. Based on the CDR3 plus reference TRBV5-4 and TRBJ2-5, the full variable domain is ETGVTQSPTHLIKTRGQQVTLRCSSQSGHNTVSWYQQALGQGPQFIFQYYREEENGRGNFPPRFSGLQFPNYSSELNVNALELDDSALYLCASSLRPFGGETQYFGPGTRLLVL.

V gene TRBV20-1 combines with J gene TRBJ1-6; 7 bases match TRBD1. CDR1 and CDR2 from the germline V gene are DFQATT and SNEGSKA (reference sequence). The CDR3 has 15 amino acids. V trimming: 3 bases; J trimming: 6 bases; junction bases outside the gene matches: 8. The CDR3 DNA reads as TGCAGTGCTAGGATTGTGGGACAGAGTAATTCACCCCTCCACTTT. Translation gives CSARIVGQSNSPLHF.